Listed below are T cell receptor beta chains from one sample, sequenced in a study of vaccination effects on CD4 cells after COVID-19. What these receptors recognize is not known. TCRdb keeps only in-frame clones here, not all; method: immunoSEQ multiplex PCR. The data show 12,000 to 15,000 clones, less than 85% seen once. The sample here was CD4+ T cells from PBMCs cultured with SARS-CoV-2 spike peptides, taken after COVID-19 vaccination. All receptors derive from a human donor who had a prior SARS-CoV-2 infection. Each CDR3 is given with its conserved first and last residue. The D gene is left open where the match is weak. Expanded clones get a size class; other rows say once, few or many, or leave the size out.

CDR3 protein: CASSGGASPYGYTF; CDR3 DNA: TGTGCCAGCAGTGGGGGGGCCTCCCCCTATGGCTACACCTTC; CDR3 length: 14; J gene: TRBJ1-2; V gene: TRBV2; clone size: -; D gene: -
CDR3 protein: CASSFETPNYGYTF; CDR3 DNA: TGCGCCAGCAGCTTCGAAACTCCTAACTATGGCTACACCTTC; CDR3 length: 14; J gene: TRBJ1-2; V gene: TRBV5-1; clone size: -; D gene: -
CDR3 protein: CASSREGGYTGELFF; CDR3 DNA: TGTGCCAGCAGCAGAGAGGGGGGTTACACCGGGGAGCTGTTTTTT; CDR3 length: 15; J gene: TRBJ2-2; V gene: TRBV27; clone size: few; D gene: -
CDR3 protein: CATSNPGIFSYEQYF; CDR3 DNA: TGTGCCACCAGCAACCCAGGTATTTTTTCCTACGAGCAGTACTTC; CDR3 length: 15; J gene: TRBJ2-7; V gene: TRBV15; clone size: -; D gene: -
CDR3 protein: CASNNGFEGHGQPQHF; CDR3 DNA: TGTGCCAGTAATAATGGTTTCGAGGGCCACGGCCAGCCCCAGCATTTT; CDR3 length: 16; J gene: TRBJ1-5; V gene: TRBV19; clone size: -; D gene: -
CDR3 protein: CASIGTANSYEQYF; CDR3 DNA: TGTGCCAGCATCGGGACGGCGAACAGCTACGAGCAGTACTTC; CDR3 length: 14; J gene: TRBJ2-7; V gene: TRBV6-5; clone size: -; D gene: -
CDR3 protein: CASSLGTSGGGTDTQYF; CDR3 DNA: TGCGCCAGCAGCTTAGGGACTAGCGGGGGCGGGACAGATACGCAGTATTTT; CDR3 length: 17; J gene: TRBJ2-3; V gene: TRBV5-1; clone size: once; D gene: TRBD2
CDR3 protein: CASSLEGMNTEAFF; CDR3 DNA: TGCGCCAGCAGCTTGGAGGGTATGAACACTGAAGCTTTCTTT; CDR3 length: 14; J gene: TRBJ1-1; V gene: TRBV5-1; clone size: -; D gene: -
CDR3 protein: CASSLRTGLAKNIQYF; CDR3 DNA: TGTGCCAGCAGCCTCCGGACAGGCCTAGCCAAAAACATTCAGTACTTC; CDR3 length: 16; J gene: TRBJ2-4; V gene: TRBV11-2; clone size: once; D gene: TRBD1
CDR3 protein: CASSLQGPNEKLFF; CDR3 DNA: TGTGCCAGCAGTCTACAGGGGCCTAATGAAAAACTGTTTTTT; CDR3 length: 14; J gene: TRBJ1-4; V gene: TRBV2; clone size: -; D gene: TRBD1
CDR3 protein: CAISESNRATSGGQETQYF; CDR3 DNA: TGTGCCATCAGTGAGTCAAATCGGGCTACTAGCGGGGGCCAAGAGACCCAGTACTTC; CDR3 length: 19; J gene: TRBJ2-5; V gene: TRBV10-3; clone size: -; D gene: TRBD2
CDR3 protein: CAWSALVADTQYF; CDR3 DNA: TGTGCCTGGAGTGCCCTAGTGGCAGATACGCAGTATTTT; CDR3 length: 13; J gene: TRBJ2-3; V gene: TRBV30; clone size: -; D gene: -
CDR3 protein: CASSLELGGETDTQYF; CDR3 DNA: TGTGCCAGCAGCTTAGAATTAGGCGGGGAGACAGATACGCAGTATTTT; CDR3 length: 16; J gene: TRBJ2-3; V gene: TRBV7-8; clone size: -; D gene: -
CDR3 protein: CASSLGRAEHEKLFF; CDR3 DNA: TGTGCCAGCAGCTTAGGGAGGGCGGAGCATGAAAAACTGTTTTTT; CDR3 length: 15; J gene: TRBJ1-4; V gene: TRBV7-9; clone size: -; D gene: -
CDR3 protein: CASSVEPGAYEQYF; CDR3 DNA: TGTGCCAGCAGCGTAGAGCCGGGGGCCTACGAGCAGTACTTC; CDR3 length: 14; J gene: TRBJ2-7; V gene: TRBV9; clone size: once; D gene: -
CDR3 protein: CASSYKSGGDGTDTQYF; CDR3 DNA: TGTGCCAGCAGTTATAAATCAGGGGGCGACGGCACAGATACGCAGTATTTT; CDR3 length: 17; J gene: TRBJ2-3; V gene: TRBV6-2/TRBV6-3; clone size: once; D gene: TRBD1
CDR3 protein: CASNFLTTNEKLFF; CDR3 DNA: TGTGCCAGCAATTTCCTTACAACTAATGAAAAACTGTTTTTT; CDR3 length: 14; J gene: TRBJ1-4; V gene: TRBV2; clone size: once; D gene: -
CDR3 protein: CASSIAVSGDTQYF; CDR3 DNA: TGTGCCAGTAGTATTGCGGTCTCGGGGGATACGCAGTATTTT; CDR3 length: 14; J gene: TRBJ2-3; V gene: TRBV19; clone size: -; D gene: -
CDR3 protein: CASSVDLGSMEQFF; CDR3 DNA: TGTGCCAGCAGCGTAGATCTGGGAAGTATGGAGCAGTTCTTC; CDR3 length: 14; J gene: TRBJ2-1; V gene: TRBV9; clone size: -; D gene: -
CDR3 protein: CASSFDAYTYEQYF; CDR3 DNA: TGTGCCAGCAGTTTTGATGCATATACCTACGAGCAGTACTTC; CDR3 length: 14; J gene: TRBJ2-7; V gene: TRBV27; clone size: few; D gene: -
CDR3 protein: CASGLVGGLAPFF; CDR3 DNA: TGTGCTAGTGGTTTGGTGGGAGGGTTGGCCCCGTTCTTC; CDR3 length: 13; J gene: TRBJ2-1; V gene: TRBV12-5; clone size: -; D gene: TRBD2
CDR3 protein: CASSTGGYEQYF; CDR3 DNA: TGTGCCAGCAGTACAGGGGGCTACGAGCAGTACTTC; CDR3 length: 12; J gene: TRBJ2-7; V gene: TRBV6-5; clone size: -; D gene: TRBD1
CDR3 protein: CASSLRGGTGELFF; CDR3 DNA: TGTGCCAGCAGCTTACGAGGGGGAACCGGGGAGCTGTTTTTT; CDR3 length: 14; J gene: TRBJ2-2; V gene: TRBV7-3; clone size: few; D gene: -
CDR3 protein: CSARNYGYTF; CDR3 DNA: TGCAGTGCGAGAAACTATGGCTACACCTTC; CDR3 length: 10; J gene: TRBJ1-2; V gene: TRBV20-1; clone size: -; D gene: -
CDR3 protein: CASSFQLVASGGETQYF; CDR3 DNA: TGCGCCAGCAGCTTCCAGCTTGTAGCGAGTGGGGGAGAGACCCAGTACTTC; CDR3 length: 17; J gene: TRBJ2-5; V gene: TRBV5-1; clone size: -; D gene: -
CDR3 protein: CASSSAGYQGDTQYF; CDR3 DNA: TGTGCCAGCAGCTCGGCCGGATATCAGGGGGATACGCAGTATTTT; CDR3 length: 15; J gene: TRBJ2-3; V gene: TRBV7-2; clone size: -; D gene: -
CDR3 protein: CASNPGLASDTQYF; CDR3 DNA: TGTGCCAGCAACCCGGGACTAGCGTCGGATACGCAGTATTTT; CDR3 length: 14; J gene: TRBJ2-3; V gene: TRBV9; clone size: -; D gene: TRBD2
CDR3 protein: CASSPLGGQETQYF; CDR3 DNA: TGTGCCAGCAGCCCCCTGGGGGGACAAGAGACCCAGTACTTC; CDR3 length: 14; J gene: TRBJ2-5; V gene: TRBV11-2; clone size: -; D gene: -
CDR3 protein: CASSPRQGSYEQYF; CDR3 DNA: TGTGCCAGCTCACCACGGCAGGGCTCCTACGAGCAGTACTTC; CDR3 length: 14; J gene: TRBJ2-7; V gene: TRBV18; clone size: -; D gene: -
CDR3 protein: CASSLTIRGAPGADTQYF; CDR3 DNA: TGTGCCAGCAGCTTAACGATCAGGGGGGCGCCGGGCGCAGATACGCAGTATTTT; CDR3 length: 18; J gene: TRBJ2-3; V gene: TRBV7-3; clone size: once; D gene: -
CDR3 protein: CATAGGGEHNEQFF; CDR3 DNA: TGTGCCACCGCAGGGGGCGGGGAGCACAATGAGCAGTTCTTC; CDR3 length: 14; J gene: TRBJ2-1; V gene: TRBV24-1; clone size: -; D gene: TRBD1